This T cell receptor beta chain was documented in a study of cytomegalovirus exposure and HLA in healthy donors. Study-wide results and caveats: The study reported that TCR beta sequences accurately predicted HLA-A and HLA-B alleles in most subjects. Listed as cytomegalovirus-associated were 164 TCR beta chains. Presence/absence analyses supposed approximately even sequencing depth among donors.

PCR primers comprised 60 Vbeta and 13 Jbeta primers. Using immunoSEQ multiplex PCR, the repertoire was profiled, and TCRdb retains in-frame clones only, with some absent. The sample lists over 200,000 clones, around 85% seen once, with 1.3% in the top ten. This clone showed up just once. The antigen remains undetermined. Each donor's status was that of a healthy bone marrow donor. The sequence was obtained from a human donor in good health. Sequencing was performed on PBMCs.

The CDR3 region is CATSRLSGRGYEQYF. In DNA form, the CDR3 reads TGTGCCACCAGCAGGTTAAGCGGGAGGGGGTACGAGCAGTACTTC. The gene calls are TRBV15 and TRBJ2-7; 10 nucleotides agree with TRBD2. With V trimmed by 3 bases and J by 4 bases, 6 bases remained unmatched. Per germline, CDR1 LNHNV and CDR2 YYDKDF (reference sequence). The CDR3 is 15 amino acids.